Listed below are T cell receptor beta chains from one sample, sequenced in a study of T-cell reconstitution after alpha-beta-depleted transplantation in children. Each CDR3 protein is one row after TCRdb ran MiXCR on the PCR reads. The repertoire holds about 640,000 distinct CDR3 sequences, 10% to 15% seen once, with about 2% in the top ten. Sequenced material: PBMCs, mostly from graft donor cells, taken 360 days after TCRalphabeta/CD19-depleted stem cell transplant. These receptors came from a male patient younger than 18 who had a stem cell transplant for acute myeloid leukemia, so the T cells may come from the graft donor. Each CDR3 is given with its conserved first and last residue. The order of the fields is clone size, J gene, V gene, CDR3 length, CDR3 protein. A clone size is listed for some rows: how often the clone was seen (once, few, many), or a class if it is expanded.

abundance: .; j_gene: TRBJ2-1; v_gene: TRBV9; len: 14; CDR3aa: CASSVESSNNEQFF
abundance: few; j_gene: TRBJ2-7; v_gene: TRBV20-1; len: 15; CDR3aa: CSAYSRTGVGYEQYF
abundance: .; j_gene: TRBJ1-6; v_gene: TRBV6-2/TRBV6-3; len: 15; CDR3aa: CASSSPDLLNSPLHF
abundance: .; j_gene: TRBJ2-7; v_gene: TRBV5-1; len: 15; CDR3aa: CASSSLTSGTYEQYF
abundance: .; j_gene: TRBJ2-3; v_gene: TRBV7-3; len: 13; CDR3aa: CASSLVRYGAQYF
abundance: many; j_gene: TRBJ2-1; v_gene: TRBV18; len: 17; CDR3aa: CASSPTQTSGSGTEQFF
abundance: .; j_gene: TRBJ2-5; v_gene: TRBV20-1; len: 10; CDR3aa: CSARGGAQYF
abundance: many; j_gene: TRBJ2-2; v_gene: TRBV28; len: 17; CDR3aa: CASTARWTLGNTGELFF
abundance: .; j_gene: TRBJ2-7; v_gene: TRBV12-3/TRBV12-4; len: 15; CDR3aa: CASSPGTAASYEQYF
abundance: few; j_gene: TRBJ1-1; v_gene: TRBV5-1; len: 16; CDR3aa: CASSRDLRGPDTEAFF
abundance: many; j_gene: TRBJ1-1; v_gene: TRBV29-1; len: 13; CDR3aa: CSLGDARRTEAFF
abundance: .; j_gene: TRBJ2-7; v_gene: TRBV20-1; len: 14; CDR3aa: CSARPGLLSYEQYF